The 12 T cell receptor beta chains reported below all come from one sample, sequenced in a study of T cell changes during pregnancy in multiple sclerosis. The data were produced by immunoSEQ multiplex PCR, yet TCRdb's version contains in-frame clones alone and is incomplete. Of under 70,000 clones listed, 85% to 95% were seen once; the top ten hold 2%. Source: peripheral blood, taken in the third trimester of pregnancy. These receptors all come from a female donor in good health, enrolled as a control in a pregnancy study.

The rearrangement links TRBV5-1 to TRBJ2-5; 8 bases line up with TRBD2. V dropped 6 bases and J dropped 0; count of bases not matched to a gene: 4. This CDR3 has 14 residues. The germline gives CDR1 SGHRS, CDR2 YFSETQ. The CDR3 protein is CASTERGNQETQYF. The DNA for the CDR3 is TGCGCCAGCACCGAGCGGGGGAACCAAGAGACCCAGTACTTC. The entire variable domain, with the rest obtained from reference TRBV5-1 and TRBJ2-5, is as follows: KAGVTQTPRYLIKTRGQQVTLSCSPISGHRSVSWYQQTPGQGLQFLFEYFSETQRNKGNFPGRFSGRQFSNSRSEMNVSTLELGDSALYLCASTERGNQETQYFGPGTRLLVL.

The V call is TRBV29-1, the J call TRBJ1-1, with D unclear. Germline V lookup: CDR1 SQVTM, CDR2 ANQGSEA. The CDR3 spans 14 residues. The V end was cut by 1 base, the J end by 1 base, with 10 bases between. The CDR3 DNA is TGCAGCGTTGAAGGAGGCCGGGAGAACACTGAAGCTTTCTTT. It codes for CSVEGGRENTEAFF.

This clone showed up just once. V usage is TRBV5-8 and J usage is TRBJ1-6, with TRBD1 matching 9 bases. Germline CDR1 SGHTS, CDR2 YDEGEE. There are 14 residues in the CDR3. V trimming: 2 bases; J trimming: 14 bases; junction bases outside the gene matches: 8. CDR3: CASSFNRGPGALHF. CDR3 DNA: TGTGCCAGCAGCTTCAACAGGGGGCCGGGGGCCCTCCACTTT.

The rearrangement uses TRBV6-5 and TRBJ2-7, with a tentative D call TRBD1 (6 bases). CDR1 is MNHEY and CDR2 is SVGAGI in the germline V gene. This CDR3 spans 14 amino acids. Trimming removed 6 bases from V and 0 bases from J, with 12 bases in between. The CDR3 is CASSPGTYSYEQYF. The CDR3 region has the DNA TGTGCCAGCAGCCCCGGGACATACTCCTACGAGCAGTACTTC.

V gene TRBV30 combines with J gene TRBJ1-5, with a possible D match to TRBD1 (5 bases). The CDR3 totals 22 residues. Germline CDR1 GTSNPN, CDR2 SVGIG (reference sequence). Trimming cost V 0 bases and J 0 bases, with 30 bases left between them. The CDR3 region has the DNA TGTGCCTGGAGTGTACTCTCTCTCTATAGGGCAGGGCCCCGTTATAGCAATCAGCCCCAGCATTTT. This sequence encodes CAWSVLSLYRAGPRYSNQPQHF.

The rearrangement links TRBV2 to TRBJ1-5; D gene uncertain. Germline V gene data show CDR1 as SNHLY and CDR2 as FYNNEI. CDR3 length: 12 amino acids. V was cut by 6 bases and J by 4 bases, with 7 bases left in between. The CDR3 bases are TGTGCCAGCAGGGGCGATAATCAGCCCCAGCATTTT. Its translation: CASRGDNQPQHF.

As concerns this clone: The sample has other DNA sequences that encode this CDR3 too. The chain employs TRBV18 and TRBJ2-3, with D possibly being TRBD2 (6 bases). Trimming took off 2 bases at V and 1 base at J, with 10 bases between the two ends. CDR3 length: 15 residues. Germline loops: CDR1 KGHSH, CDR2 LQKENI. The CDR3 coding sequence is TGTGCCAGCTCACCAGTAGGAGGGGGCACAGATACGCAGTATTTT. Translated: CASSPVGGGTDTQYF.

V usage is TRBV19 and J usage is TRBJ1-2, with D tentatively TRBD1 (5 bases). Trimming took 10 bases from V and 0 from J, leaving 15 bases between them. The CDR3 contains 14 residues. The germline CDR1 and CDR2 sequences are LNHDA and SQIVND (reference sequence). CDR3 bases: TGTGCCACAGCCTACAGGAGTACTAACTATGGCTACACCTTC. Translated, it gives CATAYRSTNYGYTF.

The J gene is TRBJ1-5, the V gene TRBV11-2, with D unclear. Germline loops: CDR1 SGHAT, CDR2 FQNNGV. The CDR3 length is 12 residues. Between the trimmed V and J ends, which lost 6 bases and 3 bases, there was a span of 6 bases. The CDR3 coding sequence is TGTGCCAGCAGTCGCGACAATCAGCCCCAGCATTTT. Translating it yields CASSRDNQPQHF.

The chain uses TRBV21-1 and TRBJ2-7; the listed D gene, TRBD1, was not tested against the DNA. TRBV21-1 counts as a pseudogene. This CDR3 is 17 amino acids long. The CDR3, as DNA: TGTGCCAGCAGCAAAAAAAAGTTTATAGGACAGGGTTACGAGCAGTACTTC. This encodes CASSKKKFIGQGYEQYF.

This rearrangement joins TRBV5-5 to TRBJ2-1; 7 positions agree with TRBD1. Per the germline V gene, CDR1 is SGHKS and CDR2 is YYEKEE (reference sequence). Trimming at V came to 4 bases and at J to 6 bases, leaving 7 bases not matched to a gene. CDR3 size: 14 residues. As DNA, the CDR3 is TGTGCCAGCAGCCCCGGGACAGCTCCCAATGAGCAGTTCTTC. It yields the protein CASSPGTAPNEQFF.

V gene TRBV20-1 combines with J gene TRBJ2-3; D is undetermined. V was trimmed by 6 bases and J by 3 bases, leaving 7 bases between them. Germline lookup yields CDR1 DFQATT and CDR2 SNEGSKA (reference sequence). The CDR3 covers 11 residues. CDR3 sequence: CSAPRTDTQYF. The CDR3 DNA follows: TGCAGTGCCCCCCGGACAGATACGCAGTATTTT.